What follows are 25 T cell receptor beta chains derived from one specimen sequenced in a study of CD8+ T cells in alopecia areata. TCR sequencing used cDNA made by reverse transcription of extracted RNA. Using immunoSEQ multiplex PCR, the repertoire was profiled, and TCRdb retains in-frame clones only, with some absent. The table has approximately 150,000 clones, roughly 60% seen once. Source material: CD8+ T cells sorted from blood. These receptors all stem from a human donor in good health.

The rearrangement uses TRBV11-2 and TRBJ2-3, with 10 nucleotides matching TRBD2. V trimming: 2 bases; J trimming: 4 bases; junction bases outside the gene matches: 6. There are 16 residues in the CDR3. CDR1 is SGHAT, CDR2 FQNNGV, per germline. The DNA for the CDR3 is TGTGCCAGCAGCTTAAGAGCGGGAGGGCCGTCAGATACGCAGTATTTT. This codes for CASSLRAGGPSDTQYF.

The V and J genes are TRBV5-1 and TRBJ2-1, with D possibly matching TRBD2 (5 bases). Germline CDR1 is SGHRS and CDR2 is YFSETQ. With 0 bases removed from V and 0 bases from J, the gap between germline ends came to 13 bases. The CDR3 covers 17 residues. The CDR3 nucleotides are TGCGCCAGCAGCTTGGTGGGCGGGTCGAGCTCCTACAATGAGCAGTTCTTC. This translates into CASSLVGGSSSYNEQFF.

The rearrangement joins TRBV2 to TRBJ1-4; D is unresolved. Germline lookup yields CDR1 SNHLY and CDR2 FYNNEI. Deletions cut 6 bases from V and 5 bases from J, with 10 bases between. The CDR3 runs to 13 residues. The CDR3 DNA reads TGTGCCAGCAGAAGTAAACCAAATGAAAAACTGTTTTTT. Translation gives CASRSKPNEKLFF.

The V and J genes are TRBV4-1 and TRBJ2-2; possibly TRBD2 for D (6 bases). Per the germline V gene, CDR1 is MGHRA and CDR2 is YSYEKL. The CDR3 consists of 16 residues. Trimming removed 1 base at V and 7 bases at J, with 16 bases between. The DNA for the CDR3 is TGCGCCAGCAGCCAAGCGGCGGGACTTGACTACGGGGAGCTGTTTTTT. The encoded protein is CASSQAAGLDYGELFF.

Only a few counts were recorded for this clone. The chain links TRBV25-1 to TRBJ2-1; D is unclear. The CDR3 is 11 residues long. V shed 6 bases and J shed 4 bases, with 4 bases lying between them. CDR1 MGHDK and CDR2 SYGVNS come from the germline V gene. The CDR3 DNA reads as TGTGCCAGCAGGGGGTACAATGAGCAGTTCTTC. It yields the protein CASRGYNEQFF.

V is TRBV29-1 and J is TRBJ2-1; possibly TRBD2 for D (5 bases). CDR1 is SQVTM, CDR2 ANQGSEA, per germline. The V end lost 6 bases, the J end lost 0 bases, and 9 bases lay between the germline ends. This CDR3 contains 13 residues. DNA for the CDR3: TGCAGCGTATCAGCGGTCTCCTACAATGAGCAGTTCTTC. It yields the protein CSVSAVSYNEQFF.

Note on this clone: At the DNA level, this CDR3 is encoded by other sequences in the same sample as well. The genes are TRBV7-9 and TRBJ2-2; no reliable D call. The CDR3 totals 11 residues. Trimming took off 6 bases at V and 5 bases at J, with 4 bases between the two ends. The germline V gene has CDR1 SEHNR and CDR2 FQNEAQ (reference sequence). The CDR3 here is CASRRTGELFF. Written as DNA, the CDR3 is TGTGCCAGCAGACGGACCGGGGAGCTGTTTTTT.

The chain is built from TRBV29-1 and TRBJ2-3, with a tentative D call TRBD2 (6 bases). The germline CDR1 and CDR2 sequences are SQVTM and ANQGSEA. V was cut by 1 base and J by 3 bases, with 14 bases left in between. This CDR3 has 15 amino acids. CDR3 protein: CSVEVYGRRTDTQYF. In DNA, the CDR3 is TGCAGCGTTGAAGTGTATGGGAGGAGGACAGATACGCAGTATTTT.

The chain uses TRBV5-4 and TRBJ2-7; the match to TRBD1 covers 9 bases. This CDR3 is built from 16 residues. CDR1 SGHNT and CDR2 YYREEE come from the germline V gene (reference sequence). Unmatched junction bases numbered 10, after V lost 4 bases and J lost 2 bases. CDR3 region: CASSLRTGTGPYEQYF. The CDR3 DNA sequence: TGTGCCAGCAGCCTCAGAACCGGGACAGGGCCCTACGAGCAGTACTTC. The entire variable domain, with the rest obtained from reference TRBV5-4 and TRBJ2-7, is as follows: ETGVTQSPTHLIKTRGQQVTLRCSSQSGHNTVSWYQQALGQGPQFIFQYYREEENGRGNFPPRFSGLQFPNYSSELNVNALELDDSALYLCASSLRTGTGPYEQYFGPGTRLTVT.

This CDR3 reads CASSYSGSGEQFF. For the CDR3, the DNA is TGTGCCAGCAGTTACTCGGGGTCTGGTGAGCAGTTCTTC. The chain uses TRBV6-5 and TRBJ2-1; the D is unclear. This CDR3 spans 13 amino acids. The germline V gene encodes CDR1 MNHEY and CDR2 SVGAGI. V lost 0 bases to trimming and J lost 9 bases, with 9 bases between them.

V is TRBV15 and J is TRBJ2-7; a weak D match, TRBD2 (6 bases). The CDR3 sequence is 14 residues long. With 8 bases removed from V and 0 bases from J, the gap between germline ends came to 14 bases. The germline gives CDR1 LNHNV, CDR2 YYDKDF (reference sequence). The CDR3 reads CATGDWESSYEQYF. The CDR3 DNA sequence: TGTGCCACCGGGGACTGGGAGAGCTCCTACGAGCAGTACTTC.

In this sample, this clone turned up a few times. The chain combines TRBV7-9 with TRBJ1-2, with D unresolved. The CDR3 sequence is 13 residues long. Germline V lookup: CDR1 SEHNR, CDR2 FQNEAQ (reference sequence). Trimming took 3 bases from V and 3 from J, leaving 8 bases between them. The CDR3 bases are TGTGCCAGCAGCTTGGTAGCTTACTATGGCTACACCTTC. It specifies CASSLVAYYGYTF.

The rearrangement joins TRBV7-9 to TRBJ2-5; D unclear. The CDR3 has 14 amino acids. CDR1 and CDR2 (germline): SEHNR, FQNEAQ (reference sequence). V dropped 4 bases and J dropped 5 bases, with 14 bases sitting between them. CDR3 sequence: CASSSGPPWETQYF. The CDR3 DNA reads as TGTGCCAGCAGCTCCGGACCCCCCTGGGAGACCCAGTACTTC. Filled out from reference TRBV7-9 and TRBJ2-5, the complete variable domain reads DTGVSQNPRHKITKRGQNVTFRCDPISEHNRLYWYRQTLGQGPEFLTYFQNEAQLEKSRLLSDRFSAERPKGSFSTLEIQRTEQGDSAMYLCASSSGPPWETQYFGPGTRLLVL.

This clone came up a few times. The same CDR3 is also encoded by other DNA sequences in this sample. The chain uses TRBV6-1 and TRBJ1-5, with D perhaps TRBD1 (5 bases). The CDR3 runs 14 residues. The germline CDR1 and CDR2 sequences are MNHNS and SASEGT. V was trimmed by 5 bases and J by 0 bases, leaving 8 bases between them. DNA of the CDR3: TGTGCCAGCAGTTTAGGGGTTAGCAATCAGCCCCAGCATTTT. Its translation: CASSLGVSNQPQHF.

The chain joins TRBV29-1 to TRBJ2-7; 8 positions agree with TRBD1. V lost 1 base to trimming and J lost 13 bases; unmatched junction nucleotides: 6. This CDR3 has 11 residues. Germline CDR1 and CDR2: SQVTM and ANQGSEA. The CDR3 here is CSVEGRQGLYF. The CDR3 nucleotides read TGCAGCGTTGAAGGAAGACAGGGGTTATACTTC.

The genes are TRBV9 and TRBJ2-2; 12 positions match TRBD2. Losses at the gene ends were 4 bases for V and 2 bases for J; bases not matched to a gene: 12. Per germline, CDR1 SGDLS and CDR2 YYNGEE. This CDR3 spans 19 amino acids. The CDR3 nucleotides read TGTGCCAGCAGCACCCAACGGGTCGGACTAGCGGGAAACACCGGGGAGCTGTTTTTT. Protein: CASSTQRVGLAGNTGELFF.

The chain links TRBV30 to TRBJ2-7; D may be TRBD1 (6 bases). The germline CDR1 and CDR2 sequences are GTSNPN and SVGIG (reference sequence). This CDR3 has 13 amino acids. V was clipped by 1 base and J by 1 base, with 8 bases between them. The DNA for the CDR3 is TGTGCCTGGAGTGCTGGACAGTCCTACGAGCAGTACTTC. Translation gives CAWSAGQSYEQYF.

The rearrangement uses TRBV7-9 and TRBJ2-1; 7 bases are shared with TRBD1. The CDR3 contains 13 residues. The trim removed 11 bases at V and 5 bases at J, leaving 9 bases unmatched. The germline V gene has CDR1 SEHNR and CDR2 FQNEAQ (reference sequence). CDR3 sequence (DNA): TGTGCCGGCCGACAGGGACCTCACAATGAGCAGTTCTTC. It specifies CAGRQGPHNEQFF.

This chain joins TRBV5-1 and TRBJ2-7; D may be TRBD1 or TRBD2 (5 bases each). The CDR3 has 15 residues. Germline loops: CDR1 SGHRS, CDR2 YFSETQ. Deletions cut 6 bases from V and 4 bases from J, with 20 bases between. Here the CDR3 reads CASKTKTEGLYEQYF. As DNA, the CDR3 is TGCGCCAGCAAGACAAAGACAGAGGGGTTATACGAGCAGTACTTC.

The chain links TRBV19 to TRBJ1-1; TRBD1 is a possible D gene (6 bases). Germline CDR1 is LNHDA and CDR2 is SQIVND (reference sequence). This CDR3 comprises 16 residues. Trimming shortened V by 7 bases and J by 3 bases, and 21 bases separated the two germline ends. CDR3 in DNA: TGTGCCAGTACCATGGGCGGGGGCATTGGGGACACTGAAGCTTTCTTT. Translated: CASTMGGGIGDTEAFF.

The rearrangement links TRBV30 to TRBJ2-7; D is uncertain. Germline V gives CDR1 GTSNPN, CDR2 SVGIG (reference sequence). V lost 5 bases and J 0 bases, leaving 8 bases between the germline ends. This CDR3 has 12 residues. As DNA, the CDR3 is TGTGCCTGGTCGAGGAGCTCCTACGAGCAGTACTTC. Its translation is CAWSRSSYEQYF.

The chain uses TRBV30 and TRBJ2-3, with D hard to call. The CDR3 is 11 residues long. Germline V gene lookup returns CDR1 GTSNPN and CDR2 SVGIG (reference sequence). Trimming left V 0 bases short and J 5 bases short, with 3 bases between. For the CDR3, the DNA is TGTGCCTGGAGTGTCATAGATACGCAGTATTTT. This codes for CAWSVIDTQYF.

The chain employs TRBV29-1 and TRBJ2-1, with 14 bases fitting TRBD2. The CDR3 has 18 amino acids. V was pared by 3 bases and J by 0 bases, with 7 bases of the junction left unmatched. In germline, CDR1 is SQVTM, CDR2 ANQGSEA. This CDR3 reads CSVEGLAGEGGSYNEQFF. The CDR3 nucleotides are TGCAGCGTTGAGGGACTAGCGGGAGAAGGGGGCTCCTACAATGAGCAGTTCTTC.

This chain links TRBV14 with TRBJ1-2; 7 bases agree with TRBD1. Germline CDR1 and CDR2: SGHDN and FVKESK. Trimming removed 4 bases from V and 6 bases from J; junction bases left unmatched: 5. The CDR3 covers 13 residues. The CDR3 reads CASSPGQLDGYTF. The CDR3 DNA follows: TGTGCCAGCAGCCCGGGACAGCTGGATGGCTACACCTTC.

The chain combines TRBV25-1 with TRBJ2-5; no definite D call. Germline values: CDR1 MGHDK, CDR2 SYGVNS. The V and J ends lost 6 bases and 7 bases respectively, with 9 bases between them. The length of the CDR3 is 11 residues. CDR3 in DNA: TGTGCCAGCAGAGACGGGTGGACCCAGTACTTC. It specifies CASRDGWTQYF.